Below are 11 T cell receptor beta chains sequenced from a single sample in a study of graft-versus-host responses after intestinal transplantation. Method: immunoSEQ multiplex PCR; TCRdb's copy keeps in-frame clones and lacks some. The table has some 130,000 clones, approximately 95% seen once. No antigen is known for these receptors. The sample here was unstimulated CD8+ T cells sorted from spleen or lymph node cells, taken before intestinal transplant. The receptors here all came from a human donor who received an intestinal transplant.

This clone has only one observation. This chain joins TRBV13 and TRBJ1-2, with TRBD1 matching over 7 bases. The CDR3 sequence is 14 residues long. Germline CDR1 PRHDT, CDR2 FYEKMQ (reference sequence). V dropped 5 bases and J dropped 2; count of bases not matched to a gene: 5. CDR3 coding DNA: TGTGCCAGCAGCCGAGGGACAGAAAACTATGGCTACACCTTC. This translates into CASSRGTENYGYTF.

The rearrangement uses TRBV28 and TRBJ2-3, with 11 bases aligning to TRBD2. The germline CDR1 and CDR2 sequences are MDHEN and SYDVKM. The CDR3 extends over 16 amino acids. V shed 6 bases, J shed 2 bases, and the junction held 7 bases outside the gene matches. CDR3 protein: CASSTLTSGATDTQYF. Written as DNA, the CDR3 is TGTGCCAGCAGCACCTTGACTAGCGGGGCCACAGATACGCAGTATTTT.

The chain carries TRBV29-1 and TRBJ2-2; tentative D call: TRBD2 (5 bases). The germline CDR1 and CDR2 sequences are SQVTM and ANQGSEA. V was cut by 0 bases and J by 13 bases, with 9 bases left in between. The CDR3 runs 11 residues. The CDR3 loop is CSVEEGRGLFF. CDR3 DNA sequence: TGCAGCGTTGAAGAGGGCCGGGGGCTGTTTTTT.

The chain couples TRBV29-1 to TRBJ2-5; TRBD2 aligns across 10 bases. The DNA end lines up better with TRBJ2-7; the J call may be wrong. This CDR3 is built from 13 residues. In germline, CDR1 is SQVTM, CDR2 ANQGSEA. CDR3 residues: CSVEASGSYEQYF. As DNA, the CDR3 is TGCAGCGTTGAAGCTAGCGGGAGTTACGAGCAGTACTTC.

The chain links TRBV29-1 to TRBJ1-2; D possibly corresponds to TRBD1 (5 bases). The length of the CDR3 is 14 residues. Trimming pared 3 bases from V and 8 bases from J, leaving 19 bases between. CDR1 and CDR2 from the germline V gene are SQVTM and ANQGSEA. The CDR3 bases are TGCAGCGTTGACTTACTGGGGGTCGCAGGGGGCTACACCTTC. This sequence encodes CSVDLLGVAGGYTF.

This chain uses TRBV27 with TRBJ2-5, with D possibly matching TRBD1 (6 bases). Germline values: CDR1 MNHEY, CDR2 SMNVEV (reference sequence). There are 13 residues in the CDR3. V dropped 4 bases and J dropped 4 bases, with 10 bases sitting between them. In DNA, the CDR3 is TGTGCCAGCAGTTCTGGACAGATAGAGACCCAGTACTTC. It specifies CASSSGQIETQYF.

For the CDR3, the DNA is TGTGCCAGCAGCGTAGATCCGAGGGGCGAGGGGACTGAAGCTTTCTTT. Residues: CASSVDPRGEGTEAFF. The chain links TRBV9 to TRBJ1-1; maybe TRBD1 (5 bases). The length of the CDR3 is 16 residues. CDR1 is SGDLS, CDR2 YYNGEE, per germline. V gave up 0 bases and J gave up 5 bases, with 17 bases separating them. Full variable domain (outside the CDR3, taken from reference TRBV9 and TRBJ1-1): DSGVTQTPKHLITATGQRVTLRCSPRSGDLSVYWYQQSLDQGLQFLIQYYNGEERAKGNILERFSAQQFPDLHSELNLSSLELGDSALYFCASSVDPRGEGTEAFFGQGTRLTVV.

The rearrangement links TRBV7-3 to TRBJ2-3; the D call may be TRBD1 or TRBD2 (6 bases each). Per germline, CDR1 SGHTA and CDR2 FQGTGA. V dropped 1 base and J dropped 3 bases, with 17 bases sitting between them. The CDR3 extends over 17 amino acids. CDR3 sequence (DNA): TGTGCCAGCAGCTTAAGGTTGGGGGGCGATGGGACAGATACGCAGTATTTT. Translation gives CASSLRLGGDGTDTQYF.

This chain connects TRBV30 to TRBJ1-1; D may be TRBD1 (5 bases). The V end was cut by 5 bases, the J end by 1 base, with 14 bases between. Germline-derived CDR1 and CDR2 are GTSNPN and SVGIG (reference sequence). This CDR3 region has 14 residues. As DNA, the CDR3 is TGTGCCTGGCGCCCAGGGAACGGGAACACTGAAGCTTTCTTT. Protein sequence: CAWRPGNGNTEAFF.

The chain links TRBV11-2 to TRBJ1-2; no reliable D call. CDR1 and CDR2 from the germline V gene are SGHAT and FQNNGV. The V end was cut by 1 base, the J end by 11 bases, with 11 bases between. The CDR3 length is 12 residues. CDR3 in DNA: TGTGCCAGCAGCTTAGCGAGGGTCGGATACACCTTC. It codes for CASSLARVGYTF.

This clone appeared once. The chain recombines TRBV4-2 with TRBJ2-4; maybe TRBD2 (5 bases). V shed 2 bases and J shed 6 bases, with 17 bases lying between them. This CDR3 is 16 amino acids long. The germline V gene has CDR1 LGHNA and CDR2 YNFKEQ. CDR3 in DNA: TGTGCCAGCAGCCAATTGTTCGGGGAACCCTTAAACATTCAGTACTTC. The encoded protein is CASSQLFGEPLNIQYF.